This T cell receptor beta chain derives from a study of post-analysis software for immune sequencing data. Study observations and caveats: Higher frequency in patients than in controls was seen for roughly five TRBV segments, with TRBV5-6, TRBV5-1 and TRBV20-1 among them.

Carried by the TCR beta cDNA libraries were unique molecular identifiers. TCRdb reprocessed the PCR reads with MiXCR, giving one entry per CDR3 protein. The repertoire holds hundreds of thousands of distinct CDR3 sequences, approximately 46% seen once, with 12% in the top ten. The V gene's germline CDR1 is PRHDT and CDR2 FYEKMQ (reference sequence). The CDR3 runs to 17 residues. V dropped 3 bases and J dropped 1 base, with 18 bases sitting between them. In regard to this clonotype: What it recognizes is unknown.

The J gene is TRBJ2-5, the V gene TRBV13; a possible D gene is TRBD1 (5 bases). Sample: blood. The sequence was obtained from a girl aged 5-17 years with multiple sclerosis. DNA for the CDR3: TGTGCCAGCAGCTTTCTTAAAAAGGACATTTCCCAAGAGACCCAGTACTTC. Its translation: CASSFLKKDISQETQYF.